These 24 T cell receptor beta chains came from one sample sequenced in a study of T cell changes during pregnancy in multiple sclerosis. The method was immunoSEQ multiplex PCR; TCRdb's version includes in-frame clones alone and lacks a portion of them. The profile shows tens of thousands of clones, approximately 94% of them singletons. The sequenced sample was CD4+ T cells from peripheral blood mononuclear cells, obtained in the third trimester of pregnancy. The receptors derive from a female donor with multiple sclerosis, enrolled in a pregnancy study.

The chain couples TRBV7-9 to TRBJ2-7; 9 positions match TRBD1. This CDR3 region has 14 residues. Trimming at V came to 3 bases and at J to 5 bases, leaving 5 bases not matched to a gene. CDR1 and CDR2 from the germline V gene are SEHNR and FQNEAQ (reference sequence). CDR3 protein: CASSLRTGDHEQYF. The CDR3 bases are TGTGCCAGCAGCTTGAGGACAGGGGACCACGAGCAGTACTTC.

The rearrangement joins TRBV29-1 to TRBJ2-3, with 7 nucleotides matching TRBD2. The ends lost 6 bases at V and 1 base at J; junction bases unmatched: 1. CDR1 and CDR2 from the germline V gene are SQVTM and ANQGSEA. This CDR3 has 12 amino acids. The CDR3 loop is CSVTSGTDTQYF. The CDR3 DNA sequence: TGCAGCGTAACTAGCGGCACAGATACGCAGTATTTT.

V usage is TRBV27 and J usage is TRBJ1-5, with TRBD1 identical over 9 bases. This CDR3 has 14 residues. J gave up 7 bases and V 8 bases, and 9 bases lay outside the gene matches. Per germline, CDR1 MNHEY and CDR2 SMNVEV (reference sequence). The CDR3 here is CASAGQGTWQPQHF. Here the CDR3 DNA reads TGTGCCAGCGCCGGACAGGGGACTTGGCAGCCCCAGCATTTT.

The V and J genes are TRBV2 and TRBJ2-7, with 9 bases matching TRBD1. The CDR3 is made up of 14 amino acids. V dropped 6 bases and J dropped 2; count of bases not matched to a gene: 5. CDR1 SNHLY and CDR2 FYNNEI come from the germline V gene. CDR3 nucleotide sequence: TGTGCCAGCAGCGGACAGGGGCCTACCTACGAGCAGTACTTC. It yields the protein CASSGQGPTYEQYF. The entire variable domain, with the rest obtained from reference TRBV2 and TRBJ2-7, is as follows: EPEVTQTPSHQVTQMGQEVILRCVPISNHLYFYWYRQILGQKVEFLVSFYNNEISEKSEIFDDQFSVERPDGSNFTLKIRSTKLEDSAMYFCASSGQGPTYEQYFGPGTRLTVT.

The chain carries TRBV5-1 and TRBJ1-4; 9 positions agree with TRBD1. Per germline, CDR1 SGHRS and CDR2 YFSETQ. This CDR3 spans 17 amino acids. V lost 3 bases to trimming and J lost 3 bases; unmatched junction nucleotides: 9. The CDR3 DNA reads TGCGCCAGCAGCTCGGAGACAGGGGGTGCGTCTAATGAAAAACTGTTTTTT. As protein: CASSSETGGASNEKLFF.

The chain couples TRBV20-1 to TRBJ2-1; 9 nucleotides match TRBD2. The J segment lost 10 bases and the V segment lost 2 bases, leaving 0 bases of the junction unmatched. The CDR3 loop spans 11 amino acids. CDR1 is DFQATT and CDR2 is SNEGSKA in the germline V gene (reference sequence). In DNA form, the CDR3 reads TGCAGTGCTAGACTAGCGGGGGAGCAGTTCTTC. Encoded protein: CSARLAGEQFF.

The V and J genes are TRBV7-2 and TRBJ1-2, with D possibly being TRBD1 (5 bases). From germline, CDR1 is SGHTA and CDR2 FQGNSA. The CDR3 consists of 15 residues. V gave up 0 bases and J gave up 4 bases, with 12 bases separating them. CDR3 nucleotide sequence: TGTGCCAGCAGCTTAGCGCGGGGACCTACCTATGGCTACACCTTC. Translated: CASSLARGPTYGYTF.

V usage is TRBV2 and J usage is TRBJ2-3; 12 bases agree with TRBD2. The CDR3 contains 15 residues. Germline loops: CDR1 SNHLY, CDR2 FYNNEI. The V segment lost 6 bases and the J segment 4 bases; nucleotides outside the gene matches: 5. CDR3 coding DNA: TGTGCCAGCAGCCGGGGACTAGCGGGCCCAGATACGCAGTATTTT. It specifies CASSRGLAGPDTQYF. Variable domain in full (rest from reference TRBV2 and TRBJ2-3): EPEVTQTPSHQVTQMGQEVILRCVPISNHLYFYWYRQILGQKVEFLVSFYNNEISEKSEIFDDQFSVERPDGSNFTLKIRSTKLEDSAMYFCASSRGLAGPDTQYFGPGTRLTVL.

The chain recombines TRBV11-3 with TRBJ2-2, with 9 positions matching TRBD2. From germline, CDR1 is SGHNT and CDR2 YENEEA. The CDR3 length is 17 residues. J was trimmed by 4 bases and V by 5 bases; bases with no gene match: 11. Written as DNA, the CDR3 is TGTGCCAGCAGCCCAGGTGTGTTAGCGGGAGTCACCGGGGAGCTGTTTTTT. The encoded protein is CASSPGVLAGVTGELFF.

The V gene is TRBV14, the J gene TRBJ2-7, with 10 nucleotides matching TRBD1. CDR1 SGHDN and CDR2 FVKESK come from the germline V gene. The CDR3 is 16 amino acids. After removal of 4 bases from V and 2 bases from J, the junction contained 8 bases not matched to a gene. DNA of the CDR3: TGTGCCAGCAGCCCCGGGACAGGGGTCGGCGCCTACGAGCAGTACTTC. Translated, it gives CASSPGTGVGAYEQYF. Full variable domain (missing parts from reference TRBV14 and TRBJ2-7): EAGVTQFPSHSVIEKGQTVTLRCDPISGHDNLYWYRRVMGKEIKFLLHFVKESKQDESGMPNNRFLAERTGGTYSTLKVQPAELEDSGVYFCASSPGTGVGAYEQYFGPGTRLTVT.

V usage is TRBV7-3 and J usage is TRBJ2-2; D unclear. V gave up 5 bases and J gave up 7 bases, with 17 bases separating them. The germline CDR1 and CDR2 sequences are SGHTA and FQGTGA. The CDR3 extends over 15 amino acids. The CDR3 coding sequence is TGTGCCAGCAGCCCACTCTACCCCAAGAGCGGGGAGCTGTTTTTT. It translates to CASSPLYPKSGELFF.

V gene TRBV4-2 combines with J gene TRBJ1-3, with D perhaps TRBD1 (6 bases). Germline V gene data show CDR1 as LGHNA and CDR2 as YNFKEQ. Trimming pared 4 bases from V and 6 bases from J, leaving 22 bases between. This CDR3 has 17 residues. The DNA of the CDR3 is TGTGCCAGCAGCCGCATCGGGACGGGGGGCCCATTAAACACCATATATTTT. Translated: CASSRIGTGGPLNTIYF.

This chain links TRBV10-3 with TRBJ2-7; tentative D call: TRBD1 (5 bases). Germline V CDR1 and CDR2: ENHRY, SYGVKD. V shed 0 bases and J shed 7 bases, with 10 bases lying between them. The CDR3 has 13 residues. The CDR3: CAISESQRGEQYF. Written as DNA, the CDR3 is TGTGCCATCAGTGAGTCCCAAAGGGGTGAGCAGTACTTC.

The gene calls are TRBV20-1 and TRBJ1-2; D remains unclear. The V end lost 5 bases, the J end lost 4 bases, and 8 bases lay between the germline ends. The germline V gene encodes CDR1 DFQATT and CDR2 SNEGSKA (reference sequence). The CDR3 runs 11 residues. The CDR3 DNA reads TGCAGTGCTCCTTTATCCTATGGCTACACCTTC. Protein product: CSAPLSYGYTF.

This chain uses TRBV6-1 with TRBJ2-1; D may be TRBD1 (7 bases). CDR3 length: 14 residues. In germline, CDR1 is MNHNS, CDR2 SASEGT. Trimming cost V 4 bases and J 12 bases, with 19 bases left between them. In DNA, the CDR3 is TGTGCCAGCAGTGCCGGGACAGCCGTCGGGGGGCAGTTCTTC. It is translated as CASSAGTAVGGQFF.

V gene TRBV4-2 combines with J gene TRBJ2-5; 13 positions match TRBD2. The junction had 8 bases not matched to a gene; V was cut back by 2 bases and J by 5 bases. Per germline, CDR1 LGHNA and CDR2 YNFKEQ. CDR3 length: 17 residues. CDR3 bases: TGTGCCAGCAGCCAATTACTAGCGGGGGGGCCGGGGGAGACCCAGTACTTC. It is translated as CASSQLLAGGPGETQYF.

This chain joins TRBV7-9 and TRBJ1-2; D might be TRBD1 (6 bases). Germline CDR1 SEHNR, CDR2 FQNEAQ (reference sequence). This CDR3 has 13 residues. V gave up 3 bases and J gave up 2 bases, with 7 bases separating them. The CDR3 DNA sequence: TGTGCCAGCAGCTTCGGACAGAACTATGGCTACACCTTC. Translated, it gives CASSFGQNYGYTF.

This clone appeared once. This chain joins TRBV4-2 and TRBJ2-1; TRBD2 matches at 9 bases. CDR3 length equals 16 residues. Germline V gene lookup returns CDR1 LGHNA and CDR2 YNFKEQ. The J segment lost 6 bases and the V segment lost 0 bases, leaving 6 bases of the junction unmatched. This chain's CDR3 is CASSQEASGIGNEQFF. The CDR3, as DNA: TGTGCCAGCAGCCAAGAGGCTAGCGGGATCGGCAATGAGCAGTTCTTC.

The chain carries TRBV6-1 and TRBJ2-1, with 11 positions matching TRBD1. The J segment lost 7 bases and the V segment lost 2 bases, leaving 4 bases of the junction unmatched. CDR1 MNHNS and CDR2 SASEGT come from the germline V gene. This CDR3 contains 15 residues. This CDR3 is CASSERWDRGNEQFF. CDR3 nucleotides: TGTGCCAGCAGTGAACGTTGGGACAGGGGGAATGAGCAGTTCTTC.

The rearrangement links TRBV5-1 to TRBJ1-1; 7 bases are a match to TRBD1. CDR3 length: 15 amino acids. V dropped 2 bases and J dropped 7; count of bases not matched to a gene: 11. Germline V gives CDR1 SGHRS, CDR2 YFSETQ. CDR3 nucleotides: TGCGCCAGCAGCTTACAGGGGCCCTCCCCGGGTGAAGCTTTCTTT. Protein: CASSLQGPSPGEAFF.

This rearrangement joins TRBV18 to TRBJ1-1; D not resolved. The CDR3 totals 13 residues. Germline V gene sequence: CDR1 KGHSH, CDR2 LQKENI. The germline V and J ends were trimmed by 5 bases and 13 bases, with 20 bases remaining between them. CDR3 sequence: CASSSRTEGWRFF. CDR3 DNA sequence: TGTGCCAGCTCATCTCGGACGGAGGGATGGCGTTTCTTT.

The chain joins TRBV19 to TRBJ2-7; D is perhaps TRBD1 (5 bases). The germline V gene encodes CDR1 LNHDA and CDR2 SQIVND (reference sequence). This CDR3 is built from 13 residues. V shed 6 bases and J shed 4 bases, with 13 bases lying between them. The CDR3 DNA reads as TGTGCCAGTAGCAATGGGGCAAGGTACGAGCAGTACTTC. It specifies CASSNGARYEQYF.

The chain uses TRBV6-5 and TRBJ1-4; D may be TRBD1 (5 bases). Germline V lookup: CDR1 MNHEY, CDR2 SVGAGI. V lost 6 bases and J lost 0, with 11 bases in between. The CDR3 runs to 15 residues. The chain's CDR3 is CASSDRGSTNEKLFF. The CDR3 nucleotides are TGTGCCAGCAGCGACCGGGGGTCAACTAATGAAAAACTGTTTTTT.

The chain uses TRBV5-1 and TRBJ2-1, with 8 positions matching TRBD1. Per the germline V gene, CDR1 is SGHRS and CDR2 is YFSETQ. This CDR3 is 15 amino acids long. The J segment lost 4 bases and the V segment lost 4 bases, leaving 7 bases of the junction unmatched. The CDR3 spells CASSNPGQAYNEQFF. The CDR3 DNA is TGCGCCAGCAGCAACCCGGGACAGGCTTACAATGAGCAGTTCTTC.